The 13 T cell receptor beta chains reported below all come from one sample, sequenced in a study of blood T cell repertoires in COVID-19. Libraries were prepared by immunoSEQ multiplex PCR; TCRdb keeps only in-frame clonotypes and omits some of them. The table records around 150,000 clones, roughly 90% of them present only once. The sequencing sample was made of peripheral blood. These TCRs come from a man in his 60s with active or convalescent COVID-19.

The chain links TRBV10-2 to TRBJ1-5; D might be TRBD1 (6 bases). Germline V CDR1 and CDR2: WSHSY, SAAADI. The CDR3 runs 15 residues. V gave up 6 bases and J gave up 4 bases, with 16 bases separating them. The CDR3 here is CASRRGAGANQPQHF. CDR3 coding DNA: TGCGCCAGCAGGAGAGGGGCGGGGGCGAATCAGCCCCAGCATTTT.

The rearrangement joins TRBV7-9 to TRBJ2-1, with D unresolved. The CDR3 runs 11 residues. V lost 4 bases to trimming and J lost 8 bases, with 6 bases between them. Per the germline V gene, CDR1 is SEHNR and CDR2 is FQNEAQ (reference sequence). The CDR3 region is CASSYFDEQFF. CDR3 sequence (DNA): TGTGCCAGCAGCTATTTCGATGAGCAGTTCTTC.

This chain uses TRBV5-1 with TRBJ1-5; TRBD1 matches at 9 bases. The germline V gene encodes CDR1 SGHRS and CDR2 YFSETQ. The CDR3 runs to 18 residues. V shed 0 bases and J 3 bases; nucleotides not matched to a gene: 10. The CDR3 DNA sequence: TGCGCCAGCAGCTTGGGCCCCGGGACAGGGCCCGTCAATCAGCCCCAGCATTTT. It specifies CASSLGPGTGPVNQPQHF.

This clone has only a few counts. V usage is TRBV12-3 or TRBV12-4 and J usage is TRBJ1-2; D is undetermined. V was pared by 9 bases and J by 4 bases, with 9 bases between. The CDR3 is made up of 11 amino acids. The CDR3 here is CARREIYGYTF. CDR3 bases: TGTGCCAGGAGGGAGATCTATGGCTACACCTTC.

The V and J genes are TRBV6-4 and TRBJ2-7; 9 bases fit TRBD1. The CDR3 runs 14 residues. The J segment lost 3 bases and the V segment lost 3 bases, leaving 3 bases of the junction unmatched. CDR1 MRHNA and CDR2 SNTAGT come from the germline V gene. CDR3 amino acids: CASSERQGDYEQYF. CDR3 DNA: TGTGCCAGCAGTGAGCGACAGGGGGACTACGAGCAGTACTTC.

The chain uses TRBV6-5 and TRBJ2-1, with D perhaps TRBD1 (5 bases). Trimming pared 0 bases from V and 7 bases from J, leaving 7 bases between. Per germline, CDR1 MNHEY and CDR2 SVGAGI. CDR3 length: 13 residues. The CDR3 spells CASSYSPGNEQFF. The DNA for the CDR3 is TGTGCCAGCAGTTACTCCCCAGGGAATGAGCAGTTCTTC.

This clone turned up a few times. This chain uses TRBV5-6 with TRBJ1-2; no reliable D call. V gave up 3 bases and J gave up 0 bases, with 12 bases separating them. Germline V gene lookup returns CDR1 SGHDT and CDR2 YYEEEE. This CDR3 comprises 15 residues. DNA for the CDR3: TGTGCCAGCAGCTCCCCGCGGCGCCCTAACTATGGCTACACCTTC. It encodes CASSSPRRPNYGYTF.

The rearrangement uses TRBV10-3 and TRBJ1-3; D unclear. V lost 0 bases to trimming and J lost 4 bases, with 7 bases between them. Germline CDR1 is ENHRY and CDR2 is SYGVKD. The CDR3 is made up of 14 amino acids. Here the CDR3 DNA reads TGTGCCATCAGTGAGTCGGCACAGGGAAACACCATATATTTT. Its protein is CAISESAQGNTIYF.

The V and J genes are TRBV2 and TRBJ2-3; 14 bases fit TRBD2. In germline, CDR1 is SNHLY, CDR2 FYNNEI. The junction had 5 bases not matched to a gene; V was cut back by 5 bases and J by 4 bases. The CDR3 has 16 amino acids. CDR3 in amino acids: CASSPTGLAGADTQYF. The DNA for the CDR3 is TGTGCCAGCAGTCCAACGGGACTAGCGGGAGCAGATACGCAGTATTTT.

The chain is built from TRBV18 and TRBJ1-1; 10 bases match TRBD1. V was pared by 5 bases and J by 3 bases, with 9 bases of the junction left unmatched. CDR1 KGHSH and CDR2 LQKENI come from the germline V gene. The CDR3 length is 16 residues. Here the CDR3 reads CASSADRGRGDTEAFF. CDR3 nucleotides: TGTGCCAGCTCAGCCGACAGGGGGCGCGGGGACACTGAAGCTTTCTTT.

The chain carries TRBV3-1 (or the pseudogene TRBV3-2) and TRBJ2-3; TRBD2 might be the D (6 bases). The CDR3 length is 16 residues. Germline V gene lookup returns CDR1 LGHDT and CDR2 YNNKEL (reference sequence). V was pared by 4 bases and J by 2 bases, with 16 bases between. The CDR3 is CASSPRGGLLTDTQYF. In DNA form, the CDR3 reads TGTGCCAGCAGCCCCCGTGGGGGACTCCTCACAGATACGCAGTATTTT.

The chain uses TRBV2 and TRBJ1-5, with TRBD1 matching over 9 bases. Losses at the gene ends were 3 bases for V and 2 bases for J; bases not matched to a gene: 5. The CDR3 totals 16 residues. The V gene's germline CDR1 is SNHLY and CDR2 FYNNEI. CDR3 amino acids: CASSDTGGGGNQPQHF. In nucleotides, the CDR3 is TGTGCCAGCAGTGATACAGGGGGCGGGGGCAATCAGCCCCAGCATTTT.

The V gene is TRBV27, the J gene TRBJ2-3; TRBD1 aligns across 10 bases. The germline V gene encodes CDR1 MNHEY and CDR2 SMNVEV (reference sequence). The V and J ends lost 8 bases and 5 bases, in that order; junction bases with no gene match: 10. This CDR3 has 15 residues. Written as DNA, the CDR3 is TGTGCCAGCGGACTCAGACAGGGGGCTCTAGATACGCAGTATTTT. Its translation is CASGLRQGALDTQYF.